Each of the 20 T cell receptor beta chains below was sequenced from the same sample in a study of T-cell reconstitution after alpha-beta-depleted transplantation in children. The authors prepared the TCRbeta library with unique molecular identifiers. Each CDR3 protein gets one entry after TCRdb re-called the PCR reads with MiXCR. The table includes about 420,000 distinct CDR3 sequences, about 16% detected once. Sequenced material: PBMCs, mostly from graft donor cells, taken 360 days after TCRalphabeta/CD19-depleted stem cell transplant. Every receptor here comes from a boy less than two years old who had a stem cell transplant for Wiskott-Aldrich syndrome, so the T cells may come from the graft donor.

This chain joins TRBV3-1 and TRBJ2-4, with a weak D call TRBD2 (5 bases). This CDR3 is 12 amino acids long. Trimming pared 2 bases from V and 13 bases from J, leaving 12 bases between. Per the germline V gene, CDR1 is LGHDT and CDR2 is YNNKEL (reference sequence). CDR3 in amino acids: CASSQSTSLQYF. DNA for the CDR3: TGTGCCAGCAGCCAATCTACTAGTTTGCAGTACTTC.

This clonotype was detected many times. The chain employs TRBV5-1 and TRBJ2-7; 9 bases fit TRBD1. Germline-derived CDR1 and CDR2 are SGHRS and YFSETQ. V lost 4 bases to trimming and J lost 6 bases; unmatched junction nucleotides: 11. The CDR3 contains 15 residues. DNA of the CDR3: TGCGCCAGCAGCCCAACCGGGACAGGGTTCTCCGAGCAGTACTTC. It specifies CASSPTGTGFSEQYF.

V is TRBV11-1 and J is TRBJ2-3; TRBD1 is a possible D gene (5 bases). The germline V gene has CDR1 SGHAT and CDR2 FQDESV (reference sequence). CDR3 length: 15 amino acids. V was shortened by 5 bases and J by 2 bases, with 14 bases between the two germline ends. This CDR3 is CASSPGRIDTDTQYF. The CDR3, as DNA: TGTGCCAGCAGCCCAGGGCGGATCGACACAGATACGCAGTATTTT.

This clonotype was recorded many times. This chain uses TRBV27 with TRBJ2-3, with D uncertain. Trimming stripped 2 bases from V and 2 bases from J, with 11 bases between. Per germline, CDR1 MNHEY and CDR2 SMNVEV (reference sequence). This CDR3 is built from 15 residues. In DNA, the CDR3 is TGTGCCAGCAGTTTAGGGTGGGGAAACACAGATACGCAGTATTTT. Residues: CASSLGWGNTDTQYF.

This clonotype was observed a few times. The chain is built from TRBV12-3 or TRBV12-4 and TRBJ2-1; 7 nucleotides agree with TRBD1. V was clipped by 6 bases and J by 5 bases; unmatched bases: 7. The CDR3 runs 14 residues. CDR3 nucleotide sequence: TGTGCCAGCAGCTTGGTAGACAGGGACAATGAGCAGTTCTTC. It translates to CASSLVDRDNEQFF.

This clonotype was recorded a few times. The chain uses TRBV20-1 and TRBJ1-1; unclear D gene. The germline V and J ends were trimmed by 6 bases and 1 base, with 12 bases remaining between them. The CDR3 runs to 13 residues. Germline-derived CDR1 and CDR2 are DFQATT and SNEGSKA (reference sequence). The CDR3 is CSAAGLGNTEAFF. CDR3 in DNA: TGCAGTGCCGCCGGACTGGGGAACACTGAAGCTTTCTTT.

A few counts support this clonotype. The rearrangement uses TRBV12-3 or TRBV12-4 and TRBJ2-1, with D perhaps matching TRBD1 (6 bases). V lost 0 bases and J 6 bases, leaving 15 bases between the germline ends. The CDR3 has 16 amino acids. Here the CDR3 DNA reads TGTGCCAGCAGTTTAGCGAGGGGGATAGGGGCCAATGAGCAGTTCTTC. It encodes CASSLARGIGANEQFF.

The V and J genes are TRBV29-1 and TRBJ1-1; D uncertain. This CDR3 spans 11 amino acids. Germline V lookup: CDR1 SQVTM, CDR2 ANQGSEA. V gave up 4 bases and J gave up 1 base, with 4 bases separating them. The CDR3 loop is CSVVGNTEAFF. For the CDR3, the DNA is TGCAGCGTTGTGGGGAACACTGAAGCTTTCTTT.

The chain couples TRBV3-1 to TRBJ2-1, with D possibly TRBD2 on 5 matching bases. V was pared by 4 bases and J by 7 bases, with 17 bases between. Germline V lookup: CDR1 LGHDT, CDR2 YNNKEL (reference sequence). This CDR3 has 15 residues. CDR3 sequence reads: CASSLALAPVNEQFF. The CDR3 nucleotides read TGTGCCAGCAGCCTAGCGCTAGCCCCGGTTAATGAGCAGTTCTTC.

This clonotype occurred many times. The chain joins TRBV7-2 to TRBJ2-7; D unclear. Deletions cut 4 bases from V and 3 bases from J, with 4 bases between. Germline-derived CDR1 and CDR2 are SGHTA and FQGNSA. This CDR3 has 11 residues. CDR3 coding DNA: TGTGCCAGCAGCTCCCTCTACGAGCAGTACTTC. Protein sequence: CASSSLYEQYF.

The V and J genes are TRBV12-3 or TRBV12-4 and TRBJ2-7; TRBD2 is a possible D gene (6 bases). V dropped 0 bases and J dropped 0 bases, with 18 bases sitting between them. CDR3 size: 18 residues. As DNA, the CDR3 is TGTGCCAGCAGTTTAGCCCCATCGCCGGGACTTAGCTCCTACGAGCAGTACTTC. Its protein product is CASSLAPSPGLSSYEQYF.

In this sample, this clonotype turned up a few times. This chain joins TRBV18 and TRBJ2-3; 10 bases line up with TRBD2. Per the germline V gene, CDR1 is KGHSH and CDR2 is LQKENI. V shed 1 base, J shed 1 base, and the junction held 8 bases outside the gene matches. CDR3 length: 18 residues. CDR3 sequence reads: CASSPRASGSIRTDTQYF. CDR3 DNA: TGTGCCAGCTCACCACGGGCTAGCGGGAGTATCCGCACAGATACGCAGTATTTT.

CDR3 coding DNA: TGTGCCACCAGTGGGACTTCCGAGGGCCGGGGAGATACGCAGTATTTT. Translating it yields CATSGTSEGRGDTQYF. This chain connects TRBV24-1 to TRBJ2-3, with D tentatively TRBD2 (5 bases). V lost 5 bases to trimming and J lost 5 bases, with 19 bases between them. CDR1 and CDR2 (germline): KGHDR, SFDVKD. The CDR3 is 16 amino acids.

The sample holds a few counts of this clonotype. The J gene is TRBJ2-7, the V gene TRBV18; TRBD1 aligns across 9 bases. Germline V gene sequence: CDR1 KGHSH, CDR2 LQKENI. This CDR3 region has 17 residues. V dropped 4 bases and J dropped 4; count of bases not matched to a gene: 14. DNA for the CDR3: TGTGCCAGCTCACACTTAACCGGGACAGGGAAAGTATACGAGCAGTACTTC. Amino acid sequence: CASSHLTGTGKVYEQYF.

The chain is built from TRBV5-3 and TRBJ2-5, with unresolved D. TRBV5-3 is annotated as an ORF whose role is uncertain. This CDR3 is built from 14 residues. V was shortened by 8 bases and J by 1 base, with 15 bases between the two germline ends. The CDR3 loop reads CARGSGPLQETQYF. CDR3 nucleotide sequence: TGTGCCAGGGGCTCCGGGCCTCTCCAAGAGACCCAGTACTTC.

The chain carries TRBV5-4 and TRBJ2-3; TRBD2 agrees at 7 bases. V gave up 4 bases and J gave up 2 bases; unmatched junction bases: 7. This CDR3 comprises 15 residues. The germline gives CDR1 SGHNT, CDR2 YYREEE (reference sequence). The CDR3 sequence is CASSGRGLHTDTQYF. In nucleotides, the CDR3 is TGTGCCAGCAGCGGGAGGGGACTACACACAGATACGCAGTATTTT.

This clonotype came up many times. This sequence joins TRBV20-1 and TRBJ1-5, with TRBD1 identical over 10 bases. This CDR3 has 13 residues. Germline V gene data show CDR1 as DFQATT and CDR2 as SNEGSKA (reference sequence). With V trimmed by 4 bases and J by 7 bases, 4 bases remained unmatched. The CDR3: CSAKTGGIQPQHF. Written as DNA, the CDR3 is TGCAGTGCTAAGACAGGGGGCATACAGCCCCAGCATTTT.

The chain combines TRBV12-3 or TRBV12-4 with TRBJ2-7, with D tentatively TRBD1 or TRBD2 (5 bases each). Trimming left V 5 bases short and J 0 bases short, with 14 bases between. This CDR3 contains 15 residues. The CDR3 DNA follows: TGTGCCAGCAGTCCGAGGGGCCTGAGCTCCTACGAGCAGTACTTC. Translation: CASSPRGLSSYEQYF.

This clonotype was seen only a few times. The gene calls are TRBV6-2 or TRBV6-3 and TRBJ2-1; D might be TRBD2 (5 bases). V lost 10 bases and J 7 bases, leaving 11 bases between the germline ends. Per the germline V gene, CDR1 is MNHEY and CDR2 is SVGEGT. The CDR3 consists of 11 residues. The CDR3 here is CATTSGNEQFF. DNA for the CDR3: TGTGCCACCACGTCGGGGAATGAGCAGTTCTTC.

The V and J genes are TRBV20-1 and TRBJ2-1, with D perhaps matching TRBD1 (6 bases). This CDR3 has 17 amino acids. V was clipped by 3 bases and J by 8 bases, with 26 bases between them. Per germline, CDR1 DFQATT and CDR2 SNEGSKA (reference sequence). CDR3: CSASSPPRSTGLHEQFF. DNA of the CDR3: TGCAGTGCTAGCTCCCCCCCCAGGAGTACAGGGTTACATGAGCAGTTCTTC.